This T cell receptor (beta chain) was captured in a study of CD8+ T cells in alopecia areata. Findings of the study overall: In scalp and blood, many expanded lesional clones persisted during tofacitinib.

Specified treatment: oral pan-JAK inhibitor, 5-10 mg twice daily. Per germline, CDR1 SQVTM and CDR2 ANQGSEA. V lost 3 bases and J 4 bases, leaving 11 bases between the germline ends. The CDR3 is 13 amino acids. Regarding this clone: Its cognate antigen is unknown.

Extraction of RNA preceded its reverse transcription into cDNA, which served as the sequencing template. TCRdb's table, derived via immunoSEQ multiplex PCR, lists solely in-frame clones and lacks some. The sample lists 150,000 to 200,000 clones; 60% were seen once. The receptor comes from a human donor with alopecia areata. The sample in question was CD4+ T cells sorted from blood, obtained at week 24, from a patient treated with tofacitinib. This chain connects TRBV29-1 to TRBJ2-3; D remains unclear. The CDR3 loop reads CSVEASSPDTQYF. The CDR3 DNA reads TGCAGCGTTGAGGCTAGTTCTCCAGATACGCAGTATTTT.